This T cell receptor beta chain came from a study of shared clonotypes between healthy human individuals. Germline V gene lookup returns CDR1 SGDLS and CDR2 YYNGEE. With 2 bases removed from V and 1 base from J, the gap between germline ends came to 15 bases. There are 16 residues in the CDR3. Sequencing was performed with immunoSEQ multiplex PCR; in TCRdb, only in-frame clones are kept and a portion is missing. The table lists approximately 1.9 million clones, 85% to 95% of them singletons. CD45RO-negative, CCR7-selected cells formed the naive CD8 fraction, which excluded terminally differentiated effector memory CD45RA+ cells.

This chain joins TRBV9 and TRBJ2-5, with unresolved D. The sequenced sample was naive CD8+ T cells from PBMCs. This receptor was identified in a man between 18 and 29 years old in good health. Some clones in this sample may be carry-over from other donors' samples. The CDR3 DNA reads TGTGCCAGCAGCGTCCGGGCCCTAAGCAGCCAAGAGACCCAGTACTTC. It translates to CASSVRALSSQETQYF. Drawing the rest from reference TRBV9 and TRBJ2-5, the complete variable domain is DSGVTQTPKHLITATGQRVTLRCSPRSGDLSVYWYQQSLDQGLQFLIQYYNGEERAKGNILERFSAQQFPDLHSELNLSSLELGDSALYFCASSVRALSSQETQYFGPGTRLLVL.